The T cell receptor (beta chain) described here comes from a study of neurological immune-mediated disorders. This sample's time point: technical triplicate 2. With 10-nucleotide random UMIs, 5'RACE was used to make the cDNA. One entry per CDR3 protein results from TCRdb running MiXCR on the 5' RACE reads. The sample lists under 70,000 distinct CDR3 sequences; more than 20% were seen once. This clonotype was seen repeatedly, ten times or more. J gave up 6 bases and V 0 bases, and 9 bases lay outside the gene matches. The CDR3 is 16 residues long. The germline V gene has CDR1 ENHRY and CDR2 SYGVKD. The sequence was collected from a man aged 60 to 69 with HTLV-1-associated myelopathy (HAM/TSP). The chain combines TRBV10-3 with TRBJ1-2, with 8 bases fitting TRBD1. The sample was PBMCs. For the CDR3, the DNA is TGTGCCATCAGTGAGTCCTCGGACAGGGTGATACATGGCTACACCTTC. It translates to CAISESSDRVIHGYTF.